A single sample is the source of the 6 T cell receptor beta chains below, sequenced in a study of T cells in Graves' hyperthyroidism and ophthalmopathy. Researchers amplified the TCR beta CDR3 regions from RNA transcripts. In the first-round RT-PCR of the TCR CDR3, the HTBI primer set was used. TCRdb re-called the multiplex PCR reads with MiXCR, one entry per CDR3 protein. Of hundreds of thousands of distinct CDR3 sequences detected, over 35% appear once; the ten largest clones hold more than 7%. Sequenced material: blood. These receptors were obtained from a man younger than 30 with Graves' hyperthyroidism.

This chain joins TRBV19 and TRBJ2-3; D is undetermined. The CDR3 length is 13 residues. Per germline, CDR1 LNHDA and CDR2 SQIVND (reference sequence). With 6 bases removed from V and 1 base from J, the gap between germline ends came to 8 bases. The CDR3 region has the DNA TGTGCCAGTAGGAGTCGGGGCACAGATACGCAGTATTTT. Protein product: CASRSRGTDTQYF.

This sequence joins TRBV7-2 and TRBJ2-5; either TRBD1 or TRBD2 may supply D (7 bases each). Between the trimmed V and J ends, which lost 2 bases and 1 base, there was a span of 17 bases. The CDR3 is 17 residues long. Germline loops: CDR1 SGHTA, CDR2 FQGNSA. The CDR3 nucleotides are TGTGCCAGCAGCTTACAGGCAGGGAGGGGGCTCCAAGAGACCCAGTACTTC. Encoded protein: CASSLQAGRGLQETQYF. The whole variable domain, filled in from reference TRBV7-2 and TRBJ2-5, reads GAGVSQSPSNKVTEKGKDVELRCDPISGHTALYWYRQSLGQGLEFLIYFQGNSAPDKSGLPSDRFSAERTGGSVSTLTIQRTQQEDSAVYLCASSLQAGRGLQETQYFGPGTRLLVL.

In its sample, this clonotype was seen a few times. V usage is TRBV6-5 and J usage is TRBJ1-5; a possible D gene is TRBD1 (5 bases). The V and J ends lost 5 bases and 0 bases respectively, with 11 bases between them. Germline V CDR1 and CDR2: MNHEY, SVGAGI. This CDR3 has 15 amino acids. The CDR3 protein is CASSSSTASNQPQHF. The CDR3 nucleotides read TGTGCCAGCAGTAGTTCGACAGCTAGCAATCAGCCCCAGCATTTT.

The rearrangement uses TRBV6-5 and TRBJ2-5; D is perhaps TRBD1 (5 bases). Per germline, CDR1 MNHEY and CDR2 SVGAGI. Trimming removed 6 bases at V and 5 bases at J, with 10 bases between. This CDR3 is built from 12 residues. The CDR3 here is CASRGRSETQYF. In DNA form, the CDR3 reads TGTGCCAGCAGGGGGCGTTCTGAGACCCAGTACTTC.

At least ten counts were recorded for this clonotype. The junction differs from germline at one of its ends, possibly a read error. This rearrangement joins TRBV7-3 to TRBJ1-1; D is unresolved. The CDR3 runs to 15 residues. Germline CDR1 reads SGHTA; CDR2 reads FQGTGA. The CDR3 DNA follows: TGCGCCAGCAGCCAAGATCTGGCGGGGAACACTGAAGCTTTCTTT. The encoded protein is CASSQDLAGNTEAFF.

The chain has TRBV29-1 and TRBJ2-7; 8 bases agree with TRBD1. With V trimmed by 8 bases and J by 5 bases, 5 bases remained unmatched. This CDR3 has 11 amino acids. Germline V gene sequence: CDR1 SQVTM, CDR2 ANQGSEA. The CDR3 sequence: CSLQGENEQYF. The CDR3 region has the DNA TGCAGCTTACAGGGGGAGAACGAGCAGTACTTC.